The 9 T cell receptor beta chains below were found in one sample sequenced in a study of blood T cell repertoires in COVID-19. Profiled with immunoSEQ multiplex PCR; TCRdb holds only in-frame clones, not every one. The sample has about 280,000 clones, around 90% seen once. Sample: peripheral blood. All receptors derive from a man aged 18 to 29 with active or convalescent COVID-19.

The DNA for the CDR3 is TGCGCCAGCAGTGAATTCCCCCAAAGCGCCATATATTTT. Its protein product is CASSEFPQSAIYF. This chain uses TRBV10-2 with TRBJ1-3; D gene unclear. This CDR3 spans 13 amino acids. Germline V gene sequence: CDR1 WSHSY, CDR2 SAAADI. The germline V and J ends were trimmed by 3 bases and 11 bases, with 14 bases remaining between them.

CDR3 DNA sequence: TGTGCCAGCAGGGTGACAGAGAACACTGAAGCTTTCTTT. As protein: CASRVTENTEAFF. The rearrangement links TRBV6-6 to TRBJ1-1; the D gene is possibly TRBD1 (5 bases). The CDR3 length is 13 residues. Trimming shortened V by 6 bases and J by 1 base, and 9 bases separated the two germline ends. CDR1 is MNHNY and CDR2 is SVGAGI in the germline V gene (reference sequence).

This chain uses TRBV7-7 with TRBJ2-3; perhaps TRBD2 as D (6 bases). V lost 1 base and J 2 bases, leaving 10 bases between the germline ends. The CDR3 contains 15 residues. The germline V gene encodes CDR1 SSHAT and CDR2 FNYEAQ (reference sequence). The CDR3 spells CASSLDGLPTDTQYF. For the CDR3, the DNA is TGTGCCAGCAGCTTAGATGGACTACCCACAGATACGCAGTATTTT.

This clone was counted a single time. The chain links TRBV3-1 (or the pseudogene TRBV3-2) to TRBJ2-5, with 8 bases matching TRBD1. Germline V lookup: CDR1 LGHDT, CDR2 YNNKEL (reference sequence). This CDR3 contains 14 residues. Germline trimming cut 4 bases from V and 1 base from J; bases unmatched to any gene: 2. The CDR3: CASSLTGGQETQYF. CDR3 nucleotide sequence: TGTGCCAGCAGCCTTACAGGGGGCCAAGAGACCCAGTACTTC.

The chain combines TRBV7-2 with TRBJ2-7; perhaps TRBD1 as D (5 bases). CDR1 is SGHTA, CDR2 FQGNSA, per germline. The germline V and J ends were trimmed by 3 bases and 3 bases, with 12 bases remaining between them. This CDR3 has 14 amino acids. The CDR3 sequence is CASSFWQGHYEQYF. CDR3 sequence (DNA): TGTGCCAGCAGCTTCTGGCAGGGCCACTACGAGCAGTACTTC.

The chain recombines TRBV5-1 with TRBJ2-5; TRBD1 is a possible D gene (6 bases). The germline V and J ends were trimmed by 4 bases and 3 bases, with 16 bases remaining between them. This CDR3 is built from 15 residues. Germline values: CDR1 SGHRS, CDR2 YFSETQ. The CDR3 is CASSISLRTEETQYF. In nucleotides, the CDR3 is TGCGCCAGCAGCATCTCATTAAGGACAGAAGAGACCCAGTACTTC.

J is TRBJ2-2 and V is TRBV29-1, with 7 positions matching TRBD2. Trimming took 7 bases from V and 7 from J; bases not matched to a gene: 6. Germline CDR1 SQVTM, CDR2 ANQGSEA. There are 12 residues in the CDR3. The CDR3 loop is CSGEGRSGELFF. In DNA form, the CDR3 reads TGCAGCGGGGAGGGCCGTAGCGGGGAGCTGTTTTTT.

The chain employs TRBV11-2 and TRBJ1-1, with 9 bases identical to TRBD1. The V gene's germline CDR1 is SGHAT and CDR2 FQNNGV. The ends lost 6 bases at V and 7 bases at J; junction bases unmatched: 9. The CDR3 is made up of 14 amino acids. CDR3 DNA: TGTGCCAGCAGTTATACAGGGGGCTCTGATGAAGCTTTCTTT. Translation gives CASSYTGGSDEAFF.

The CDR3 spells CASSLGTSGGEQFF. The CDR3 region has the DNA TGTGCCAGCAGCTTGGGGACTAGCGGGGGAGAGCAGTTCTTC. The gene calls are TRBV7-6 and TRBJ2-1, with TRBD2 identical over 14 bases. The CDR3 contains 14 residues. After removal of 3 bases from V and 10 bases from J, the junction contained 2 bases not matched to a gene. CDR1 and CDR2 from the germline V gene are SGHVS and FNYEAQ.